This TCR beta chain was recorded in a study of beta chain features in type 1 diabetes. Study results and caveats: Moderate yet significant TCRB CDR3 shortening was seen in Type 1 diabetes patients in all four CD4+ subsets.

Since all of the isolated RNA was reverse transcribed, expressed TCRB transcripts were what got sequenced. Some clones are missing from TCRdb's copy, which holds only in-frame ones; the method was immunoSEQ multiplex PCR. The data show about 160,000 clones, with about 8.3% seen just once and around 0.5% held by the top ten. The trim removed 6 bases at V and 4 bases at J, leaving 8 bases unmatched. Germline V lookup: CDR1 SQVTM, CDR2 ANQGSEA. The CDR3 is made up of 14 amino acids. This clone was seen only a few times. Its antigen is as yet unknown. Around 0.12 L of blood, on average, came from one heparinised draw per donor.

The sequencing sample was made of central memory CD4+ T cells from blood. The chain couples TRBV29-1 to TRBJ1-2; 10 nucleotides match TRBD1. The origin of this receptor is a woman aged 18-35 years with type 1 diabetes. The CDR3 DNA reads TGCAGCGTCGAGAGGGGACAGGGGACCTATGGCTACACCTTC. The encoded protein is CSVERGQGTYGYTF.